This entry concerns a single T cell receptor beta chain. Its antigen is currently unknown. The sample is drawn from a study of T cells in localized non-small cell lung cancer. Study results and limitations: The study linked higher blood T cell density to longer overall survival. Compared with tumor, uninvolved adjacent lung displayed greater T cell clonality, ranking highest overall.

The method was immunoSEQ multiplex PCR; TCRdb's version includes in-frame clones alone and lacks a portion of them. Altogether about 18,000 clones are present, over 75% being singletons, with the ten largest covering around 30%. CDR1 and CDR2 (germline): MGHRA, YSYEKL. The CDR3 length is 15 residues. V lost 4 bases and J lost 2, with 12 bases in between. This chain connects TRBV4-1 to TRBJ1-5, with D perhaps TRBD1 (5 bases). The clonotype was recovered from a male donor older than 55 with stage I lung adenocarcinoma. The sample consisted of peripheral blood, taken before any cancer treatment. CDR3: CASSRSGLGNQPQHF. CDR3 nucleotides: TGCGCCAGCAGCCGGTCAGGGCTGGGCAATCAGCCCCAGCATTTT.